This TCR beta chain came from a study of identical twins. The CDR3 spans 14 residues. Per the germline V gene, CDR1 is LNHNV and CDR2 is YYDKDF (reference sequence). The ends were cut back, 1 base at V and 3 bases at J, with 7 bases in the middle. Study-level points and caveats: Conclusions leaned on cross-sectional statistical analysis and did not track the same donors over time. The study found that models underestimated out-of-frame TCR alpha sharing in monozygotic twins.

A remark on this clonotype: Its specificity is unknown.

TCRdb itself ran the 5' RACE reads through MiXCR, one entry per CDR3 protein. The sample lists about 460,000 distinct CDR3 sequences, over 12% occurring once. These data were also reused for a study on yellow fever vaccine responses in identical twins. That source adds: Among the twins, the vaccine T cell response reportedly seemed partly convergent and partly personalized.

The source material was CD4+ T cells sorted from blood. This chain joins TRBV15 and TRBJ2-1; D remains unclear. This clonotype originated in a woman in her late teens or twenties in good health. The chain's CDR3 is CATSRGENYNEQFF. For the CDR3, the DNA is TGTGCCACCAGCAGAGGAGAAAACTACAATGAGCAGTTCTTC.